This TCR beta chain comes out of a study of blood T cell repertoires in COVID-19. A single count supports this clone. Only in-frame clones appear in the TCRdb table, and some are missing; sequencing was by immunoSEQ multiplex PCR. The table records 140,000 to 150,000 clones, approximately 82% of them present only once. J lost 0 bases, V lost 6 bases, and 5 bases had no gene match. The CDR3 sequence is 15 residues long. Germline V gives CDR1 LNHDA, CDR2 SQIVND (reference sequence). The sequence derives from a man in his 60s with active or convalescent COVID-19. The sequencing sample was made of peripheral blood. The chain joins TRBV19 to TRBJ1-3; 7 bases align to TRBD1. The CDR3 loop reads CASRERGHSGNTIYF. The CDR3 nucleotides read TGTGCCAGTAGGGAAAGGGGGCACTCTGGAAACACCATATATTTT.